This T cell receptor beta chain was retrieved from a study of Ad26.COV2.S vaccination and SARS-CoV-2 variants. Sequenced by immunoSEQ multiplex PCR; TCRdb stores in-frame clones only, minus some. Altogether 300,000 to 350,000 clones are present, 85% to 90% being singletons, with the ten largest covering around 5.5%. The length of the CDR3 is 15 residues. Per germline, CDR1 SGHNT and CDR2 YYREEE (reference sequence). With 0 bases removed from V and 6 bases from J, the gap between germline ends came to 13 bases. The study, taken as a whole, reports: Responses of T cells in total may have been underestimated by the TCR breadth and depth analyses.

Remarks on this clone: Its antigen is unknown.

Treatment denoted: over 15 received Ad26.COV2.S at low or high dose, single or two shots; several received placebo; per-sample allocation not given. The study sampled participants on day 63 after the first vaccine or placebo injection. Sequences were derived from peripheral blood, sampled in a trial of Ad26.COV2.S vaccine versus placebo. The source of this sequence is a person aged 18-60 years who received the Ad26.COV2.S COVID-19 vaccine or a placebo. The chain employs TRBV5-4 and TRBJ2-1, with a possible D match to TRBD2 (5 bases). In DNA, the CDR3 is TGTGCCAGCAGCTTGGCCTCTAGCTTGGGCAATGAGCAGTTCTTC. Protein: CASSLASSLGNEQFF.